The rows below give T cell receptor beta chains drawn from one sample of a study of OX40 agonist ivuxolimab in advanced cancers. Sequencing used immunoSEQ multiplex PCR; TCRdb keeps in-frame clones, though not all of them. The sample gives tens of thousands of clones, roughly 89% of which show up once; about 10% is in the top ten. Sequenced here: CD4+ or CD8+ T cells sorted from blood, sampled in a trial of the OX40 agonist ivuxolimab. The receptors were gathered from an adult with an advanced solid tumor such as melanoma, head and neck, liver or kidney cancer. Each CDR3 is given with its conserved first and last residue. The D gene is left open where the match is weak. Clone size is shown for a subset of rows, as once, few, many or a class of expanded clone.

clone_size cdr3_length j_call d_call v_call cdr3_aa cdr3_nt
. 15 TRBJ2-1 . TRBV5-5 CASSLKPGANNEQFF TGTGCCAGCAGCTTGAAGCCAGGGGCTAACAATGAGCAGTTCTTC
. 14 TRBJ1-2 . TRBV19 CASSIGGQPYGYTF TGTGCCAGTAGTATAGGCGGACAGCCCTATGGCTACACCTTC
. 11 TRBJ2-1 . TRBV29-1 CSVVLNNEQFF TGCAGCGTTGTACTTAACAATGAGCAGTTCTTC
. 12 TRBJ1-1 . TRBV7-9 CASSLNSGGAFF TGTGCCAGCAGCTTAAATTCCGGGGGAGCTTTCTTT
. 13 TRBJ2-1 . TRBV5-3 CARTSTDYNEQFF TGTGCCAGGACCTCCACCGACTACAATGAGCAGTTCTTC
. 17 TRBJ2-5 . TRBV18 CASSLVGGASARGAQYF TGTGCCAGCTCCCTTGTGGGGGGGGCCTCGGCGAGAGGGGCCCAGTACTTC
. 13 TRBJ1-2 TRBD1 TRBV7-2 CASSLGTGSGYTF TGTGCCAGCAGCTTAGGGACAGGGTCTGGCTACACCTTC
. 15 TRBJ1-6 . TRBV4-1 CASSQGQYYNSPLHF TGCGCCAGCAGCCAAGGACAATACTATAATTCACCCCTCCACTTT
. 14 TRBJ2-5 . TRBV11-2 CASSLAGIGWTQYF TGTGCCAGCAGCTTAGCGGGGATCGGGTGGACCCAGTACTTC
. 13 TRBJ2-7 . TRBV28 CASTRDGTYEQYF TGTGCCAGCACAAGGGACGGCACCTACGAGCAGTACTTC
. 16 TRBJ1-5 TRBD1 TRBV28 CASSLWGQGGNQPQHF TGTGCCAGCAGTTTATGGGGACAGGGTGGTAATCAGCCCCAGCATTTT
once 13 TRBJ1-1 . TRBV5-4 CASSTQPETEAFF TGTGCCAGCAGCACTCAACCCGAGACTGAAGCTTTCTTT
. 16 TRBJ2-7 TRBD1 TRBV7-8 CASSLVRDRPAYEQYF TGTGCCAGCAGCTTGGTCCGGGACAGGCCCGCCTACGAGCAGTACTTC
. 15 TRBJ2-7 TRBD1 TRBV27 CASRGSGQGGHEQYF TGTGCCAGCAGGGGCTCGGGACAGGGGGGCCACGAGCAGTACTTC
. 11 TRBJ1-2 . TRBV13 CASSSDIGYTF TGTGCCAGCAGCTCGGACATTGGCTACACCTTC